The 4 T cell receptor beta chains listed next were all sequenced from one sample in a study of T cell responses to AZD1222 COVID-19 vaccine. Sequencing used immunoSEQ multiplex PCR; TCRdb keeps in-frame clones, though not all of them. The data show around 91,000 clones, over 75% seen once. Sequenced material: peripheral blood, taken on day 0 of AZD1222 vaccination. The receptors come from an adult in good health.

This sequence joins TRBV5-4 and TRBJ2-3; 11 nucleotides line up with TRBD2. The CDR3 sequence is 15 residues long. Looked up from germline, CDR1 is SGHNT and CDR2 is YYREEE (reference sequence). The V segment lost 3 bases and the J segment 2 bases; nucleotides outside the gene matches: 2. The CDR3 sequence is CASSSSGRTTDTQYF. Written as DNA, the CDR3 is TGTGCCAGCAGCTCTAGCGGGAGGACCACAGATACGCAGTATTTT.

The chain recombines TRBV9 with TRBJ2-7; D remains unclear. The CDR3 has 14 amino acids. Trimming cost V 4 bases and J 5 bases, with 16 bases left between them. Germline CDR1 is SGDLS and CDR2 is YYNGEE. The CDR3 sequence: CASSPRAGVHEQYF. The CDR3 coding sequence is TGTGCCAGCAGCCCCCGAGCTGGCGTCCACGAGCAGTACTTC.

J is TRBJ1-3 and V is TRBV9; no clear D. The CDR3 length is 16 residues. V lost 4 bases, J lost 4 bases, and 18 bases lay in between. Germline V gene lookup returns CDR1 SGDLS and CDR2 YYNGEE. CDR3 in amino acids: CASSPSPKGSGNTIYF. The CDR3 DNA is TGTGCCAGCAGCCCCTCCCCTAAGGGCAGCGGAAACACCATATATTTT.

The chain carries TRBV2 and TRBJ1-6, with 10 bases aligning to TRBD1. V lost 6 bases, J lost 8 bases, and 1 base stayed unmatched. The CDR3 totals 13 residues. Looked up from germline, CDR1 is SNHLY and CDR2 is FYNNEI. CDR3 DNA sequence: TGTGCCAGCAGAGGACAGGGGGATTCACCCCTCCACTTT. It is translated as CASRGQGDSPLHF.